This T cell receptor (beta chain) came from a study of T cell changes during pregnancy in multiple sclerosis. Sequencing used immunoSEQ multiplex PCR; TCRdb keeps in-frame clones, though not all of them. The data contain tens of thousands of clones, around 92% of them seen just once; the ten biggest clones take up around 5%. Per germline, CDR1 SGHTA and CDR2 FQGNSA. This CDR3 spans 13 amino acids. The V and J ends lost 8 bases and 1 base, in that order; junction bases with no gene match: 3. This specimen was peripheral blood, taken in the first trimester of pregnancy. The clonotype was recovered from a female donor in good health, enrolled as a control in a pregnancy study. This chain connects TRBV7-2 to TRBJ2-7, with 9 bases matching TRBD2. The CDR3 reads CASGAGGSYEQYF. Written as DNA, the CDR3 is TGTGCCAGCGGAGCGGGGGGATCCTACGAGCAGTACTTC.